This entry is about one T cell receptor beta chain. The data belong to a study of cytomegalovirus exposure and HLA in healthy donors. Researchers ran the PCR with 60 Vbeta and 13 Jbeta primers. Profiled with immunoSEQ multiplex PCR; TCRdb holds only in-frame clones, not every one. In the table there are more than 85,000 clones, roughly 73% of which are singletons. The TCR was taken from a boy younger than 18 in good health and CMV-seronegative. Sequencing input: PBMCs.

The CDR3 loop reads CASSLTPGLYYGYTF. The CDR3 DNA reads TGTGCCAGCTCTCTTACACCGGGACTCTATTATGGCTACACCTTC. The chain combines TRBV6-5 with TRBJ1-2; D is perhaps TRBD1 (5 bases). Looked up from germline, CDR1 is MNHEY and CDR2 is SVGAGI. Trimming shortened V by 8 bases and J by 5 bases, and 21 bases separated the two germline ends. The CDR3 spans 15 residues.